The sequence of this T cell receptor (beta chain) was determined in a study of OX40 agonist ivuxolimab in advanced cancers. The protocol was immunoSEQ multiplex PCR, while the TCRdb copy is restricted to in-frame clones and leaves out a portion. The repertoire has over 50,000 clones, about 90% of them found once; the top ten carry 9.5% to 15%. The CDR3 extends over 15 amino acids. Germline assignment: CDR1 SGHAT and CDR2 FQNNGV. V shed 4 bases and J 4 bases; nucleotides not matched to a gene: 7. The sequenced sample was CD4+ or CD8+ T cells sorted from blood, obtained in a trial of the OX40 agonist ivuxolimab. This chain joins TRBV11-2 and TRBJ2-5, with 9 nucleotides matching TRBD2. The sequence derives from an adult with an advanced solid tumor such as melanoma, head and neck, liver or kidney cancer. Here the CDR3 DNA reads TGTGCCAGCAGCTCAGGGGCGGGGGGGCCAGAGACCCAGTACTTC. Translated, it gives CASSSGAGGPETQYF. Full variable domain (rest looked up from reference TRBV11-2 and TRBJ2-5): EAGVAQSPRYKIIEKRQSVAFWCNPISGHATLYWYQQILGQGPKLLIQFQNNGVVDDSQLPKDRFSAERLKGVDSTLKIQPAKLEDSAVYLCASSSGAGGPETQYFGPGTRLLVL.